The present T cell receptor beta chain was sequenced within a study of PD-1 blockade in classical Hodgkin lymphoma. Turning to this clone: The antigen is undetermined. Sequence at one end of the junction differs from germline and may be a read error.

With no exception, relapse followed autologous stem cell transplantation in all patients, and brentuximab vedotin exposure varied. Progressive disease, partial response or complete response was each patient's best response. Study results and limitations: Before treatment, complete responders showed about the same diversity as newly diagnosed patients. Baseline TCR diversity was reportedly lower in newly diagnosed patients than healthy donors. TCR diversity rose significantly by C4D1 in CD4+ but not CD8+ cells.

Germline CDR1 is SGHTA and CDR2 is FQGTGA. The CDR3 contains 13 residues. Assay used: immunoSEQ multiplex PCR; TCRdb lists only in-frame clones, some missing. The sample lists roughly 140,000 clones, under 85% occurring once. The V and J genes are TRBV7-3 and TRBJ2-5; TRBD2 matches at 8 bases. The tail of the sequence fits TRBJ2-7 better, so the J call may be wrong. The source is a human donor with classical Hodgkin lymphoma. The sample was peripheral blood mononuclear cells (PBMCs), taken before the second cycle of nivolumab. The CDR3 DNA reads TGTGCCAGCAGTTTAACGGCGGGAGGCGAGCAGTACTTC. This sequence encodes CASSLTAGGEQYF.